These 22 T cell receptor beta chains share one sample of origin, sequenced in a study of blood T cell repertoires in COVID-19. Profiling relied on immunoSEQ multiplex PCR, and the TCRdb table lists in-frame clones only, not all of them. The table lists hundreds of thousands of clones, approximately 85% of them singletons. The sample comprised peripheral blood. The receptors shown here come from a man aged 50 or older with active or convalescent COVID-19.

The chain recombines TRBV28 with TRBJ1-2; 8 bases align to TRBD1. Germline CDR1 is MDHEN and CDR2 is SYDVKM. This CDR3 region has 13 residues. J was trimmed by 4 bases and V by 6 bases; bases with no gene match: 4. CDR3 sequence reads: CASRDRVGYGYTF. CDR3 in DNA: TGTGCCAGCAGGGACAGGGTTGGCTATGGCTACACCTTC.

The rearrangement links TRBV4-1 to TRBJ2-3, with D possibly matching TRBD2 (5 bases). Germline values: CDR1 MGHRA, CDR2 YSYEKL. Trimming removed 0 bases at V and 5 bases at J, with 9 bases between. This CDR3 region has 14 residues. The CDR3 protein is CASSQDWGEDTQYF. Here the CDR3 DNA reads TGCGCCAGCAGCCAAGATTGGGGAGAAGATACGCAGTATTTT.

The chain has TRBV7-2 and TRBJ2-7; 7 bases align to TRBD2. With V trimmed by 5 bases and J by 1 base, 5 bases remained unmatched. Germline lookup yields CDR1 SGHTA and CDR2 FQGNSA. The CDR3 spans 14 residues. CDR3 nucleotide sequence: TGTGCCAGCAGCCCTCGGGGAGGGTCCTACGAGCAGTACTTC. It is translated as CASSPRGGSYEQYF.

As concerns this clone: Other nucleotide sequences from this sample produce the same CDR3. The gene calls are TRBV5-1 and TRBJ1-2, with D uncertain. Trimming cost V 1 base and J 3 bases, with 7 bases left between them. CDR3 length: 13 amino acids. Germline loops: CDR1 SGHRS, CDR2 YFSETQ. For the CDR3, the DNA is TGCGCCAGCAGCTTGAACAGATACTATGGCTACACCTTC. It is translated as CASSLNRYYGYTF.

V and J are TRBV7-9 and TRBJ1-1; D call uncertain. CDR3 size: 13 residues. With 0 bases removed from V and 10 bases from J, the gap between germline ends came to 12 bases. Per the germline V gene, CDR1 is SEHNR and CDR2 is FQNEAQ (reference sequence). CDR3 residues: CASSLAQEFGAFF. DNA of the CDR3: TGTGCCAGCAGCTTAGCGCAGGAATTCGGAGCTTTCTTT.

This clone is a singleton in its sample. CDR3 bases: TGCGCCAGCAGCCCCCTTGGACTAGCGGGAGGAGAGACCCAGTACTTC. This sequence encodes CASSPLGLAGGETQYF. This chain uses TRBV5-1 with TRBJ2-5; 14 bases align to TRBD2. V was clipped by 4 bases and J by 4 bases; unmatched bases: 6. Germline CDR1 SGHRS, CDR2 YFSETQ. The CDR3 covers 16 residues.

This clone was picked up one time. CDR3 region: CASSEYRTGGSKQFF. As DNA, the CDR3 is TGTGCCAGCAGTGAATATCGGACAGGGGGCAGTAAGCAGTTCTTC. The chain recombines TRBV25-1 with TRBJ2-1, with 11 bases identical to TRBD1. CDR1 is MGHDK and CDR2 is SYGVNS in the germline V gene. This CDR3 region has 15 residues. The V gene end was trimmed by 0 bases and the J gene end by 11 bases; junction bases not matched to a gene: 6.

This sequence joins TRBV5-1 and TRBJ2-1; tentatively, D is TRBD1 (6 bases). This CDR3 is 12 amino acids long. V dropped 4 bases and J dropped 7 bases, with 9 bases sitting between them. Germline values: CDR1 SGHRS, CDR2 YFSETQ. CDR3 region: CASSPDRNEQFF. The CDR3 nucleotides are TGCGCCAGCAGCCCTGACAGGAATGAGCAGTTCTTC.

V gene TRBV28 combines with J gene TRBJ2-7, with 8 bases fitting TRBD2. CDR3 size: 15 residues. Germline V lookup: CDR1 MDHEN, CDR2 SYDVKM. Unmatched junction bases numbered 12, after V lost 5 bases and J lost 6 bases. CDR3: CASSLLAGSGGEQYF. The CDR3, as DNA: TGTGCCAGCAGTCTCTTAGCGGGATCTGGGGGCGAGCAGTACTTC.

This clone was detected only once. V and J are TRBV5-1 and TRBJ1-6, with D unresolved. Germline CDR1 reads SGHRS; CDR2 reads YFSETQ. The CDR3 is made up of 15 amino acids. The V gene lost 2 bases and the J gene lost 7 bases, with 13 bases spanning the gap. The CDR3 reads CASSLQNPGNSPLHF. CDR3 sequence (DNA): TGCGCCAGCAGCTTACAAAACCCGGGGAATTCACCCCTCCACTTT. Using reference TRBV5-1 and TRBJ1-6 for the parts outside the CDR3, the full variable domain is KAGVTQTPRYLIKTRGQQVTLSCSPISGHRSVSWYQQTPGQGLQFLFEYFSETQRNKGNFPGRFSGRQFSNSRSEMNVSTLELGDSALYLCASSLQNPGNSPLHFGNGTRLTVT.

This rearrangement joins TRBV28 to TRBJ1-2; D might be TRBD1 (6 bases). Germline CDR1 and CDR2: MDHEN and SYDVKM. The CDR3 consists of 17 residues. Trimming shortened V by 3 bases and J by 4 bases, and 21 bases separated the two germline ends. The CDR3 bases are TGTGCCAGCAGTTTCCCCCTGACAGGCCTCTCCTTCTATGGCTACACCTTC. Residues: CASSFPLTGLSFYGYTF.

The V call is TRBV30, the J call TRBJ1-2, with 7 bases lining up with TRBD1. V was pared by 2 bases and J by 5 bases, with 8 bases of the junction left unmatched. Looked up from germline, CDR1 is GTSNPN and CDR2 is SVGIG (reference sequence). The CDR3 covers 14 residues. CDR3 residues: CAWSPATGRYGYTF. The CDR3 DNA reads TGTGCCTGGAGTCCAGCGACAGGGAGGTATGGCTACACCTTC.

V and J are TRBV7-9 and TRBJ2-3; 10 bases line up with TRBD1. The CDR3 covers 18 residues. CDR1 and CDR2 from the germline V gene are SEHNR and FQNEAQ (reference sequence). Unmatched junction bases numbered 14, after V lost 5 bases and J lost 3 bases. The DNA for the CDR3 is TGTGCCAGCAGCCCACGATCGGGACAGGGGAACCCTACAGATACGCAGTATTTT. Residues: CASSPRSGQGNPTDTQYF.

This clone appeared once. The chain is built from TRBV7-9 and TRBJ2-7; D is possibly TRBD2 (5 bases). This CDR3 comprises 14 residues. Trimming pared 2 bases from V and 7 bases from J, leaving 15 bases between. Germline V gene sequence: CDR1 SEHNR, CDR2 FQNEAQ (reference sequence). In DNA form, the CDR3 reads TGTGCCAGCAGCTTAATGGCTAGCAGCCTAGAGCAGTACTTC. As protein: CASSLMASSLEQYF.

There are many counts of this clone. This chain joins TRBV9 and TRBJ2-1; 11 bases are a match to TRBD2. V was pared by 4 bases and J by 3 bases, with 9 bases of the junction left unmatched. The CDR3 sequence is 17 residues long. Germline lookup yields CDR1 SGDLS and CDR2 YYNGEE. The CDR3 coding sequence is TGTGCCAGCAGCCCTGGGACTAGCGGATCCTTCTACAATGAGCAGTTCTTC. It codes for CASSPGTSGSFYNEQFF.

As DNA, the CDR3 is TGTGGGACTAGGAATAACTATGGCTACACCTTC. Translation: CGTRNNYGYTF. The J gene is TRBJ1-2, the V gene TRBV28; D is ambiguous. The CDR3 runs 11 residues. Germline V gives CDR1 MDHEN, CDR2 SYDVKM.

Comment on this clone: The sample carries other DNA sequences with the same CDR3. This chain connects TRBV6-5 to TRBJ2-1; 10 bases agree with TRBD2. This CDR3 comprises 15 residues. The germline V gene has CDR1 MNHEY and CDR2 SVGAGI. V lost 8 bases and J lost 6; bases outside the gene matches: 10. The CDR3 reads CASGASGSYGNEQFF. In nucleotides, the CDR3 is TGTGCCAGCGGAGCTAGCGGGAGTTACGGCAATGAGCAGTTCTTC.

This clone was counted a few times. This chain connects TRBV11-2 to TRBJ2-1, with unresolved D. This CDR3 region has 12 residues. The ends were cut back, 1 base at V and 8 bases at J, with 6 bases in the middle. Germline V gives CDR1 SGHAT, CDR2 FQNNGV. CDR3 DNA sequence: TGTGCCAGCAGCTTAGTGGGCGATGAGCAGTTCTTC. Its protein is CASSLVGDEQFF.

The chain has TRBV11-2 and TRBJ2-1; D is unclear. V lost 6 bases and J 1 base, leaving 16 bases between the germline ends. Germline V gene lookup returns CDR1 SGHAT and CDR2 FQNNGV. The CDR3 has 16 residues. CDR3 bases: TGTGCCAGCAGATCGGGTCTGGCGGCGTCCTACAATGAGCAGTTCTTC. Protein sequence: CASRSGLAASYNEQFF.

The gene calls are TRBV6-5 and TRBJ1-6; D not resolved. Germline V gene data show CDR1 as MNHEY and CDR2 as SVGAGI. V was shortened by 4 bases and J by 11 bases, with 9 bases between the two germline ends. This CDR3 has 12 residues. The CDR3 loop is CASSSAMTPLHF. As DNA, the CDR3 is TGTGCCAGCAGTTCCGCTATGACACCCCTCCACTTT.

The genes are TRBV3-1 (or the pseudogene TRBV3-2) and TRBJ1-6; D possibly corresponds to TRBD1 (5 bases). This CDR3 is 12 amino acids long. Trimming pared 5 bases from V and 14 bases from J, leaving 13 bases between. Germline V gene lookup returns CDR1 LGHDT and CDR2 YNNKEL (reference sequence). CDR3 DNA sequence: TGTGCCAGCAGCACTTCGGGGGTATCCCTCCACTTT. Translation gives CASSTSGVSLHF.

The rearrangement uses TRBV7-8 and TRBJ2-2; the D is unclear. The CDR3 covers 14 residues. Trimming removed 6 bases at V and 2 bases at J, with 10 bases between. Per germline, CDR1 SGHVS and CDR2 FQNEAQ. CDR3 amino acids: CASRSTFNTGELFF. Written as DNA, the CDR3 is TGTGCCAGCAGATCGACTTTTAACACCGGGGAGCTGTTTTTT.